The rows below give T cell receptor beta chains drawn from one sample of a study of T-cell memory formation after mild COVID-19. MiXCR was run by TCRdb on the 5' RACE reads, yielding one entry per CDR3 protein. The data show fewer than 350,000 distinct CDR3 sequences, around 15% seen once. Material for sequencing was PBMCs or a T cell subset sorted from them (not recorded which). The receptors stem from a man aged 18 to 30 who had mild COVID-19 (a few samples of this study predate the infection). Cell type and time point are not known. Both conserved end residues are part of each CDR3. D genes are given only for firm matches. Clone size is not always given. Where it is, it says once, few, many or a class for expanded clones.

.,TRBD2,TRBJ2-2,TRBV4-3,CASSQDTPGGPYTGELFF,TGCGCCAGCAGCCAAGATACCCCGGGGGGGCCATATACCGGGGAGCTGTTTTTT
few,.,TRBJ2-7,TRBV25-1,CASSPSRQQYF,TGTGCCAGCAGTCCCTCGCGGCAGCAGTACTTC
few,.,TRBJ1-5,TRBV12-3/TRBV12-4,CASSLALGDRQPQHF,TGTGCCAGCAGTTTAGCGCTGGGCGACCGTCAGCCCCAGCATTTT
few,.,TRBJ2-3,TRBV18,CASSPGRTDTQYF,TGTGCCAGCTCACCGGGACGCACAGATACGCAGTATTTT
few,TRBD1,TRBJ1-2,TRBV3-1,CASSQTEQGNHGYTF,TGTGCCAGCAGCCAGACGGAACAGGGGAATCATGGCTACACCTTC
.,.,TRBJ2-5,TRBV29-1,CAVAGSKKETQYF,TGCGCGGTCGCCGGCAGCAAAAAAGAGACCCAGTACTTC
.,.,TRBJ1-1,TRBV7-2,CASSYQKMTNTEAFF,TGTGCCAGCAGCTACCAGAAAATGACGAACACTGAAGCTTTCTTT
.,TRBD2,TRBJ2-7,TRBV5-1,CASSASGGVYEQYF,TGCGCCAGCAGCGCGAGCGGGGGGGTATACGAGCAGTACTTC
few,.,TRBJ1-1,TRBV6-2/TRBV6-3,CAGRRGSETEAFF,TGTGCCGGCCGACGGGGATCGGAAACTGAAGCTTTCTTT
.,.,TRBJ2-5,TRBV11-2,CASSLANIGGGETQYF,TGTGCCAGCAGCTTAGCGAATATAGGGGGGGGCGAGACCCAGTACTTC
few,TRBD2,TRBJ2-1,TRBV30,CAWVGLAGHNEQFF,TGTGCCTGGGTAGGACTAGCGGGGCACAATGAGCAGTTCTTC
few,.,TRBJ1-5,TRBV2,CASSYLGEGNQPQHF,TGTGCCAGCAGTTACCTCGGGGAGGGCAATCAGCCCCAGCATTTT
few,.,TRBJ2-5,TRBV2,CANNGAGERKETQYF,TGTGCCAACAATGGGGCAGGAGAAAGGAAAGAGACCCAGTACTTC
few,.,TRBJ1-4,TRBV4-3,CASSQVSVTGILAKLFF,TGCGCCAGCAGCCAAGTATCCGTAACAGGGATTTTGGCAAAACTGTTTTTT